These T cell receptor beta chains were read from a single sample in a study of early T cells in non-severe SARS-CoV-2 infection. TCRdb reprocessed the 5' RACE reads via MiXCR and lists one record per CDR3 protein. The table has tens of thousands of distinct CDR3 sequences, roughly 4.2% seen once. The sequencing sample was made of whole blood. Receptor source: an adult who was a healthcare worker with PCR-confirmed SARS-CoV-2 infection or an uninfected control (not recorded which). Each CDR3 is given with its conserved first and last residue. D genes are given only for firm matches. Clone size is shown for a subset of rows, as once, few, many or a class of expanded clone.

j_call	clone_size	d_call	v_call	cdr3_aa	cdr3_nt
TRBJ2-7	many	.	TRBV6-5	CASRTPSVYEQYF	TGTGCCAGCAGAACCCCTAGCGTCTACGAGCAGTACTTC
TRBJ1-2	few	.	TRBV20-1	CSARDVSTDTTNYGYTF	TGCAGTGCTAGAGATGTTAGCACGGACACCACTAACTATGGCTACACCTTC
TRBJ2-4	.	.	TRBV19	CASSIDLAEKKLAKNIQYF	TGTGCCAGTAGTATAGATCTCGCAGAAAAAAAATTAGCCAAAAACATTCAGTACTTC
TRBJ2-4	.	.	TRBV19	CASSPPPPEGINIQYF	TGTGCCAGTAGTCCTCCGCCCCCGGAGGGGATAAACATTCAGTACTTC
TRBJ2-7	many	TRBD2	TRBV7-6	CASRDGLAGDEQYF	TGTGCCAGCCGGGACGGACTAGCGGGAGACGAGCAGTACTTC
TRBJ1-2	many	.	TRBV14	CASSQVQSSGYTF	TGTGCCAGCAGCCAAGTACAAAGCTCTGGCTACACCTTC
TRBJ2-2	many	TRBD1	TRBV4-3	CASSPNFQGASTGELFF	TGCGCCAGCAGCCCTAACTTCCAGGGGGCGTCGACCGGGGAGCTGTTTTTT
TRBJ2-5	many	TRBD2	TRBV12-3/TRBV12-4	CASSLGAGLEGETQYF	TGTGCCAGCAGTTTGGGAGCGGGACTTGAGGGCGAGACCCAGTACTTC
TRBJ2-3	many	TRBD2	TRBV29-1	CSVEGLAGPPQYF	TGCAGCGTCGAGGGACTAGCGGGGCCCCCGCAGTATTTT
TRBJ2-1	many	.	TRBV20-1	CSAPDGFNEQFF	TGCAGTGCTCCGGACGGCTTCAATGAGCAGTTCTTC
TRBJ2-7	many	TRBD2	TRBV7-6	CASSPTGTKSGEQYF	TGTGCCAGCAGCCCCACCGGGACTAAGTCCGGCGAGCAGTACTTC